This T cell receptor (beta chain) was observed in a study of T cell responses to AZD1222 COVID-19 vaccine. Trimming cost V 4 bases and J 5 bases; bases outside gene matches: 2. Germline CDR1 reads MNHEY; CDR2 reads SVGAGI. The CDR3 consists of 13 residues. This clone was seen a few times. Its target is not known. Profiling relied on immunoSEQ multiplex PCR, and the TCRdb table lists in-frame clones only, not all of them. The table lists about 170,000 clones, roughly 87% of them singletons. Study-level results: Repertoire collection took place solely once the T cell response had peaked. Among the donors, most were white British and more were female, and clonal diversity was possibly underestimated.

V usage is TRBV6-5 and J usage is TRBJ1-1; 9 nucleotides agree with TRBD1. The sample here was peripheral blood, taken 28 days after the second AZD1222 dose. This clonotype was sampled from an adult who received the AZD1222 COVID-19 vaccine. The DNA for the CDR3 is TGTGCCAGCAGTTGGGACAGGGAGACTGAAGCTTTCTTT. Amino acid sequence: CASSWDRETEAFF.